A single sample gave rise to the 3 T cell receptor beta chains below, sequenced in a study of blood T cells in healthy people across ages. A sample-barcoded 5' primer and a J-beta primer mix were used in a second PCR of roughly 7 to 11 cycles. TCRdb processed the 5' RACE reads anew with MiXCR; each CDR3 protein has one entry. The sample yields around 1,100,000 distinct CDR3 sequences, roughly two fifths seen once. The sequenced sample consisted of blood. Receptors were obtained from a man between 18 and 35 years old in good health.

The CDR3 nucleotides read TGTGCCAGCAGCTTAGGGACACGGACTTCGGTCGATGGCTACACCTTC. Encoded protein: CASSLGTRTSVDGYTF. The chain is built from TRBV7-8 and TRBJ1-2; a weak D match, TRBD1 (5 bases). Germline V gene sequence: CDR1 SGHVS, CDR2 FQNEAQ. CDR3 length: 16 amino acids. V was shortened by 1 base and J by 6 bases, with 18 bases between the two germline ends.

The chain uses TRBV7-2 and TRBJ1-5, with D hard to call. V lost 4 bases and J lost 1, with 11 bases in between. Looked up from germline, CDR1 is SGHTA and CDR2 is FQGNSA. The CDR3 has 15 residues. Here the CDR3 DNA reads TGTGCCAGCAGCTCCGTTATTGGGAGCAATCAGCCCCAGCATTTT. This encodes CASSSVIGSNQPQHF.

This clonotype was picked up a small number of times. V is TRBV5-1 and J is TRBJ2-5, with D possibly called TRBD1 or TRBD2 (6 bases each). The J call could be wrong; TRBJ2-7 is a better fit for the DNA end. CDR1 is SGHRS and CDR2 is YFSETQ in the germline V gene. CDR3 size: 15 residues. The CDR3 DNA sequence: TGCGCCAGCAGCTTGGACACAGGGAGGTGGTACGAGCAGTACTTC. Its protein product is CASSLDTGRWYEQYF.